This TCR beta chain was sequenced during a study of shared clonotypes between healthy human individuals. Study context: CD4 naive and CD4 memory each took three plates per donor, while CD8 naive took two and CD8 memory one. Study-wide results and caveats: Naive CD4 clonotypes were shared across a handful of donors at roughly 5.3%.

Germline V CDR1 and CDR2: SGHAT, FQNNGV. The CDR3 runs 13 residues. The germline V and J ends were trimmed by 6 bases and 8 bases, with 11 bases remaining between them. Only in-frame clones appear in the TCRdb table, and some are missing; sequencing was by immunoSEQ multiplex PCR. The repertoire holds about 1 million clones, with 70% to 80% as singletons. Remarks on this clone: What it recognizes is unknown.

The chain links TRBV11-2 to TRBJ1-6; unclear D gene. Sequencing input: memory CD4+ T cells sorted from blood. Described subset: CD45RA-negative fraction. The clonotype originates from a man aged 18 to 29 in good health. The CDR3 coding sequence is TGTGCCAGCAGTTATTTCGAGGATTCACCCCTCCACTTT. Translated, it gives CASSYFEDSPLHF.